Listed here are 8 T cell receptor beta chains from one sample, sequenced in a study of CXCR3-negative and CXCR3-positive naive CD8 T cells. Broader study findings: The TRB CDR3s that CXCR3-positive naive cells carried were more hydrophobic than those of CXCR3-negative naive cells.

These receptors' antigens are unknown. Libraries of TRB cDNA were made by 5' RACE and carried UMIs. TCRdb reprocessed the 5' RACE reads, keeping one entry per CDR3 protein, no DNA. The sample table includes about 89,000 distinct CDR3 sequences. Specimen: naive CXCR3+ CD8+ T cells from blood. Regarding subset: CD45RO-CCR7+CD27+CD95- naive CD8+ T cells expressing CXCR3 (TNR3+). The source is a human donor in good health. Some clones in this sample may be carry-over from other donors' samples.

The chain carries TRBV27 and TRBJ2-7. The germline CDR1 and CDR2 sequences are MNHEY and SMNVEV (reference sequence). CDR3 length equals 13 residues. The CDR3 region is CASSTSDDYEQYF.

The chain joins TRBV5-5 to TRBJ2-3; checking the TCRdb D call of TRBD1 is not possible without DNA. Germline V gene data show CDR1 as SGHKS and CDR2 as YYEKEE (reference sequence). This CDR3 is built from 14 residues. The chain's CDR3 is CASSLAGGADTQYF.

This chain joins TRBV9 and TRBJ2-1; TCRdb returns TRBD1, unconfirmable since there is no DNA. The length of the CDR3 is 14 residues. Germline V CDR1 and CDR2: SGDLS, YYNGEE. The CDR3 here is CASSRAGEDNEQFF.

This chain uses TRBV5-1 with TRBJ2-7; TCRdb picks TRBD1, but there is no DNA to check that call. The length of the CDR3 is 15 residues. CDR1 SGHRS and CDR2 YFSETQ come from the germline V gene. CDR3 amino acids: CASSFRQGGDYEQYF.

The chain couples TRBV6-2 or TRBV6-3 to TRBJ2-7. CDR3 length: 15 residues. Looked up from germline, CDR1 is MNHEY and CDR2 is SVGEGT. CDR3 residues: CASSYVGQPTYEQYF.

This chain joins TRBV7-3 and TRBJ2-3; TCRdb designates TRBD1, a call that cannot be tested without DNA. The V gene's germline CDR1 is SGHTA and CDR2 FQGTGA. The length of the CDR3 is 14 residues. The CDR3 region is CASSSGVGTDTQYF. Complete variable domain (other parts from reference TRBV7-3 and TRBJ2-3): GAGVSQTPSNKVTEKGKYVELRCDPISGHTALYWYRQSLGQGPEFLIYFQGTGAADDSGLPNDRFFAVRPEGSVSTLKIQRTERGDSAVYLCASSSGVGTDTQYFGPGTRLTVL.

This chain joins TRBV20-1 and TRBJ1-1; the TCRdb D gene call, TRBD1, has no DNA to confirm it. The CDR3 is 16 amino acids. Looked up from germline, CDR1 is DFQATT and CDR2 is SNEGSKA (reference sequence). CDR3: CSASYVREISGTEAFF.

V is TRBV7-6 and J is TRBJ1-1. Germline lookup yields CDR1 SGHVS and CDR2 FNYEAQ. This CDR3 is 14 amino acids long. The CDR3 sequence is CASSPGRYKTEAFF.